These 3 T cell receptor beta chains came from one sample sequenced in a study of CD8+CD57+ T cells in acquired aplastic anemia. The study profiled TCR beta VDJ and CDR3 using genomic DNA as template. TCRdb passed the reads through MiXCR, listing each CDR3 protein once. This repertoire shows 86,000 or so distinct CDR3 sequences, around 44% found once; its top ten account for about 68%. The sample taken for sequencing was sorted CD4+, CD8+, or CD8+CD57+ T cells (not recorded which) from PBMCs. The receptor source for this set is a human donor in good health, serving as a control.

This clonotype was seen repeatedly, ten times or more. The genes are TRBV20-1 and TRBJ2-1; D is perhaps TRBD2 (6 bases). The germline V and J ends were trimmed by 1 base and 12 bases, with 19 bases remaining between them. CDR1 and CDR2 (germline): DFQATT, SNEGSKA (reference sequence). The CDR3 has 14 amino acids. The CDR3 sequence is CSARASDHNEWQFF. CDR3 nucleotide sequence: TGCAGTGCTAGAGCTAGCGATCACAATGAGTGGCAGTTCTTC.

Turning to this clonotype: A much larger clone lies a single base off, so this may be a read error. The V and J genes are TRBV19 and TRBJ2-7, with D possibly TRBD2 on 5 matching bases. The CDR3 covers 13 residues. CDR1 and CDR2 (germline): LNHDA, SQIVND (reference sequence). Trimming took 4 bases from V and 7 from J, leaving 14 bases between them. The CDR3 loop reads CASSTRGLGEQYF. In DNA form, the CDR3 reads TGTGCCAGTAGTACCAGAGGGTTGGGGGAGCAGTACTTC.

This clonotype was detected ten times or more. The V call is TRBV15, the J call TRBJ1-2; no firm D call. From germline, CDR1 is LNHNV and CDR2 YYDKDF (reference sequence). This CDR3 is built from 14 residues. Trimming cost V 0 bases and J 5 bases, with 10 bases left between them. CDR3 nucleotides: TGTGCCACCAGCAGAGATTTGAAGGGTTATGGCTACACCTTC. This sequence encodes CATSRDLKGYGYTF.